Listed below are T cell receptor beta chains from one sample, sequenced in a study of shared clonotypes between healthy human individuals. Clones were sequenced by immunoSEQ multiplex PCR, and TCRdb holds only the in-frame ones, with some missing. The sample lists roughly 2,500,000 clones, over 85% seen once, with 0.36% in the top ten. Sequenced material: naive CD4+ T cells from PBMCs. These receptors were collected from a young man in good health. Some clones in this sample may be carry-over from other donors' samples. Both conserved end residues are trimmed from each CDR3.

v_call cdr3_length cdr3_aa
TRBV2 12 ARTSGSSYNEQF
TRBV7-3 14 ASSQLGGAVTDTQY
TRBV5-1 12 ASSKDPSSEKLF
TRBV11-2 12 ASTGGGLAYEQY
TRBV5-1 14 ASSLTGLAGAETQY
TRBV18 13 ASSPTRAGSYEQY
TRBV11-2 12 ASSLGDRGTEAF
TRBV2 12 ASSDRLINEKLF
TRBV9 11 ASSVETSTEAF
TRBV6-5 14 ASSSSRLGSTDTQY
TRBV4-2 13 ASSQATSGSGEQY
TRBV4-2 15 ASSQAGGRSGANVLT
TRBV28 15 ASTIGGWGHTNEKLF
TRBV5-6 13 ASSLGPGGPPEQY
TRBV28 13 ASRIGTSGSSEQY
TRBV15 13 ATSSHGTKSYEQY
TRBV5-1 14 ASSLVSTISGDTQY
TRBV7-6 11 ASSPGPNYGYT
TRBV2 12 ASSEGQPGHGYT
TRBV30 9 AWSVYNEQF
TRBV7-2 12 ASSLTGGDTEAF
TRBV11-3 11 ASSRSRGTEAF
TRBV4-2 15 ASSRVTSGRGGNEQF
TRBV7-2 11 ASSLEALRELF
TRBV5-1 13 ASSRAGSVNTEAF
TRBV30 11 AHDSAGAYEQY